A single sample is the source of the 9 T cell receptor beta chains below, sequenced in a study of blood T cell repertoires in COVID-19. Data came from immunoSEQ multiplex PCR; TCRdb stores just in-frame clones and leaves some out. The sample comprises approximately 500,000 clones, around 90% of which are singletons, and under 8.5% rests with the top ten. The sample was peripheral blood. The source is a woman aged 45-65 years with COVID-19, enrolled during active disease.

In this sample, this clone turned up once. The chain carries TRBV5-1 and TRBJ2-2; 12 bases are shared with TRBD2. CDR1 is SGHRS, CDR2 YFSETQ, per germline. The CDR3 consists of 15 residues. V shed 3 bases and J 3 bases; nucleotides not matched to a gene: 0. The CDR3 DNA follows: TGCGCCAGCAGCTCTAGCGGGGGGGACACCGGGGAGCTGTTTTTT. Translation: CASSSSGGDTGELFF. The full variable domain, its missing parts supplied by reference TRBV5-1 and TRBJ2-2, is KAGVTQTPRYLIKTRGQQVTLSCSPISGHRSVSWYQQTPGQGLQFLFEYFSETQRNKGNFPGRFSGRQFSNSRSEMNVSTLELGDSALYLCASSSSGGDTGELFFGEGSRLTVL.

The V call is TRBV6-6, the J call TRBJ2-7; D not resolved. The CDR3 loop spans 13 amino acids. Germline V gene data show CDR1 as MNHNY and CDR2 as SVGAGI (reference sequence). The germline V and J ends were trimmed by 0 bases and 0 bases, with 3 bases remaining between them. CDR3 region: CASSYSYSYEQYF. For the CDR3, the DNA is TGTGCCAGCAGTTACTCGTACTCCTACGAGCAGTACTTC.

The rearrangement joins TRBV7-9 to TRBJ2-1, with TRBD1 matching over 7 bases. J gave up 3 bases and V 7 bases, and 9 bases lay outside the gene matches. Germline values: CDR1 SEHNR, CDR2 FQNEAQ (reference sequence). CDR3 length: 15 amino acids. The CDR3 spells CASMGDSPFYNEQFF. The CDR3 DNA is TGTGCCAGCATGGGGGACAGCCCTTTCTACAATGAGCAGTTCTTC. The complete variable domain, with remaining parts taken from reference TRBV7-9 and TRBJ2-1, reads DTGVSQNPRHKITKRGQNVTFRCDPISEHNRLYWYRQTLGQGPEFLTYFQNEAQLEKSRLLSDRFSAERPKGSFSTLEIQRTEQGDSAMYLCASMGDSPFYNEQFFGPGTRLTVL.

This chain links TRBV12-3 or TRBV12-4 with TRBJ1-3, with unresolved D. The CDR3 is 10 residues long. The CDR3 DNA reads TGTGGGTCGGGAGGAAACACCATATATTTT. Encoded protein: CGSGGNTIYF.

This chain links TRBV12-3 or TRBV12-4 with TRBJ1-5; D is ambiguous. The length of the CDR3 is 12 residues. The ends were cut back, 5 bases at V and 7 bases at J, with 9 bases in the middle. The CDR3 DNA is TGTGCCAGCAGTCCCAACGGGCAGCCCCAGCATTTT. The encoded protein is CASSPNGQPQHF.

The chain combines TRBV4-1 with TRBJ2-7; 11 bases map to TRBD1. Germline V gives CDR1 MGHRA, CDR2 YSYEKL. The CDR3 runs to 16 residues. After removal of 5 bases from V and 3 bases from J, the junction contained 9 bases not matched to a gene. CDR3 DNA sequence: TGCGCCAGCAGCTACGCGCCCGGGACAGGGGGCTACGAGCAGTACTTC. Amino acid sequence: CASSYAPGTGGYEQYF.

V and J are TRBV6-5 and TRBJ1-5; TRBD1 matches 9 bases. The J segment lost 6 bases and the V segment lost 4 bases, leaving 10 bases of the junction unmatched. The germline CDR1 and CDR2 sequences are MNHEY and SVGAGI. CDR3 length equals 16 residues. This CDR3 is CASSSRRGQGTQPQHF. In DNA form, the CDR3 reads TGTGCCAGCAGTTCCCGACGAGGACAGGGGACTCAGCCCCAGCATTTT.

This clone was counted a few times. The chain employs TRBV6-5 and TRBJ2-7, with D perhaps matching TRBD1 (6 bases). The CDR3 is made up of 11 amino acids. The V end lost 6 bases, the J end lost 5 bases, and 8 bases lay between the germline ends. Per the germline V gene, CDR1 is MNHEY and CDR2 is SVGAGI. For the CDR3, the DNA is TGTGCCAGCAGGAGGGGGAACGAGCAGTACTTC. Its protein is CASRRGNEQYF.

The chain recombines TRBV6-5 with TRBJ1-2; 7 positions match TRBD1. J lost 8 bases, V lost 5 bases, and 8 bases had no gene match. The V gene's germline CDR1 is MNHEY and CDR2 SVGAGI. The CDR3 length is 13 residues. The CDR3 region has the DNA TGTGCCAGCAGTCTTGACAGGGCGGGGGGCTACACCTTC. The encoded protein is CASSLDRAGGYTF.